A single sample gave rise to the 32 T cell receptor beta chains below, sequenced in a study of blood T cell repertoires in COVID-19. Repertoires were generated with immunoSEQ multiplex PCR, while TCRdb's copy carries only in-frame clones and drops some. The sample lists about 180,000 clones; approximately 80% were seen once. Sequences were obtained from PBMCs or T cells enriched from blood (not recorded which). The source of these receptors is a woman in her fifties or sixties who had recovered from COVID-19.

This clone was detected many times. V usage is TRBV6-1 and J usage is TRBJ1-5, with 8 nucleotides matching TRBD1. CDR1 MNHNS and CDR2 SASEGT come from the germline V gene. V gave up 3 bases and J gave up 7 bases; unmatched junction bases: 5. CDR3 size: 14 residues. The DNA of the CDR3 is TGTGCCAGCAGTGACAGGGGGCCCTTGCAGCCCCAGCATTTT. This translates into CASSDRGPLQPQHF.

The chain combines TRBV9 with TRBJ1-3; perhaps TRBD1 as D (5 bases). V was pared by 4 bases and J by 1 base, with 12 bases between. The CDR3 runs to 15 residues. Germline V CDR1 and CDR2: SGDLS, YYNGEE. The CDR3 region has the DNA TGTGCCAGCAGCCTGGGGGGTTCTTCTGGAAACACCATATATTTT. Its protein product is CASSLGGSSGNTIYF.

This sequence joins TRBV2 and TRBJ1-4; possibly TRBD1 for D (5 bases). V was cut by 6 bases and J by 6 bases, with 11 bases left in between. The CDR3 length is 13 residues. In germline, CDR1 is SNHLY, CDR2 FYNNEI. The CDR3 DNA is TGTGCCAGCAGACCGGGACTTGATGAAAAACTGTTTTTT. Its translation is CASRPGLDEKLFF.

A few counts support this clone. The chain carries TRBV4-2 and TRBJ2-1, with 7 bases matching TRBD1. Germline V CDR1 and CDR2: LGHNA, YNFKEQ. The junction had 3 bases not matched to a gene; V was cut back by 1 base and J by 3 bases. The CDR3 has 15 amino acids. The CDR3 nucleotides read TGTGCCAGCAGCCAAGGCCAGGGGGTCTACAATGAGCAGTTCTTC. Translating gives CASSQGQGVYNEQFF.

The chain joins TRBV2 to TRBJ2-1; D unclear. V shed 6 bases and J shed 1 base, with 10 bases lying between them. Germline values: CDR1 SNHLY, CDR2 FYNNEI. The CDR3 is made up of 14 amino acids. Here the CDR3 DNA reads TGTGCCAGCAGGGCTGGTGGTTCCTACAATGAGCAGTTCTTC. This gives the protein CASRAGGSYNEQFF.

The gene calls are TRBV10-3 and TRBJ1-6; 7 positions match TRBD1. CDR3 length equals 14 residues. Unmatched junction bases numbered 10, after V lost 9 bases and J lost 8 bases. CDR1 is ENHRY and CDR2 is SYGVKD in the germline V gene. CDR3 coding DNA: TGTGCCATACGACAGGGATCCGAGCATTCACCCCTCCACTTT. Its protein product is CAIRQGSEHSPLHF.

The CDR3 DNA reads TGCAGCGTTGAAGGGGGGCCCTATGGCTACACCTTC. Its protein product is CSVEGGPYGYTF. V and J are TRBV29-1 and TRBJ1-2, with a possible D match to TRBD1 (6 bases). CDR1 and CDR2 (germline): SQVTM, ANQGSEA. The CDR3 has 12 residues. Between the trimmed V and J ends, which lost 1 base and 4 bases, there was a span of 7 bases.

The genes are TRBV28 and TRBJ2-7; D call uncertain. The CDR3 is made up of 13 amino acids. With 3 bases removed from V and 3 bases from J, the gap between germline ends came to 9 bases. Germline lookup yields CDR1 MDHEN and CDR2 SYDVKM. The CDR3 DNA reads as TGTGCCAGCAGTTTGGGCACCTTCTACGAGCAGTACTTC. Its protein is CASSLGTFYEQYF.

V is TRBV19 and J is TRBJ1-5; D ambiguous. Per the germline V gene, CDR1 is LNHDA and CDR2 is SQIVND (reference sequence). The CDR3 length is 13 residues. The V gene lost 1 base and the J gene lost 6 bases, with 7 bases spanning the gap. CDR3 sequence reads: CASSIAGFQPQHF. CDR3 DNA sequence: TGTGCCAGTAGTATAGCGGGGTTTCAGCCCCAGCATTTT.

This chain joins TRBV28 and TRBJ2-7; perhaps TRBD2 as D (5 bases). The CDR3 has 18 residues. CDR1 and CDR2 (germline): MDHEN, SYDVKM. V lost 1 base and J 3 bases, leaving 22 bases between the germline ends. CDR3 nucleotide sequence: TGTGCCAGCAGTTTATACGGGAAGGGAGAAAGCAGCGTCTACGAGCAGTACTTC. Translating gives CASSLYGKGESSVYEQYF.

The chain carries TRBV9 and TRBJ1-4; 8 bases map to TRBD1. This CDR3 is built from 17 residues. Germline V CDR1 and CDR2: SGDLS, YYNGEE. The V gene end was trimmed by 4 bases and the J gene end by 7 bases; junction bases not matched to a gene: 15. CDR3 amino acids: CASSKYRGTDSGEKLFF. The CDR3 bases are TGTGCCAGCAGCAAATACAGGGGGACGGATTCTGGTGAAAAACTGTTTTTT.

V and J are TRBV14 and TRBJ1-1, with D possibly being TRBD1 (6 bases). The CDR3 is 13 amino acids. V lost 2 bases and J 10 bases, leaving 14 bases between the germline ends. Germline CDR1 SGHDN, CDR2 FVKESK. The CDR3 reads CASSQFEGGVAFF. The CDR3 nucleotides are TGTGCCAGCAGCCAATTTGAGGGGGGGGTAGCTTTCTTT.

The chain employs TRBV6-6 and TRBJ1-1; tentatively, D is TRBD1 (5 bases). V shed 0 bases and J shed 2 bases, with 10 bases lying between them. The V gene's germline CDR1 is MNHNY and CDR2 SVGAGI (reference sequence). This CDR3 is 15 amino acids long. The CDR3 bases are TGTGCCAGCAGTTACTCGCGGGGACCAAACACTGAAGCTTTCTTT. It translates to CASSYSRGPNTEAFF.

To note about this clone: The junction and the germline gene differ at one end; a read error may be behind it. This rearrangement joins TRBV27 to TRBJ1-1; the D gene is possibly TRBD1 (6 bases). Germline V lookup: CDR1 MNHEY, CDR2 SMNVEV (reference sequence). CDR3 length: 15 residues. The CDR3 DNA reads as TGTGCCAGAAGTTCTGGGGGCTGTGGGTTGACTGAAGCTTTCTTT. Encoded protein: CARSSGGCGLTEAFF.

The chain is built from TRBV5-5 and TRBJ1-1; 9 positions match TRBD1. The CDR3 runs to 14 residues. Trimming removed 4 bases from V and 4 bases from J; junction bases left unmatched: 5. The germline V gene encodes CDR1 SGHKS and CDR2 YYEKEE (reference sequence). CDR3 coding DNA: TGTGCCAGCAGCCCGACAGGGGGTGGCACTGAAGCTTTCTTT. This gives the protein CASSPTGGGTEAFF.

This chain connects TRBV6-5 to TRBJ1-2; a possible D gene is TRBD1 (5 bases). Deletions cut 6 bases from V and 2 bases from J, with 10 bases between. Germline V CDR1 and CDR2: MNHEY, SVGAGI. This CDR3 has 13 amino acids. CDR3 DNA: TGTGCCAGCAGCAGGGAACGGAACTATGGCTACACCTTC. Protein product: CASSRERNYGYTF.

This chain joins TRBV5-5 and TRBJ2-7, with D unclear. Germline V gene sequence: CDR1 SGHKS, CDR2 YYEKEE (reference sequence). The CDR3 has 14 amino acids. V shed 0 bases and J shed 1 base, with 8 bases lying between them. In DNA, the CDR3 is TGTGCCAGCAGCTTGGGGGTAGCTTCCTACGAGCAGTACTTC. Its translation is CASSLGVASYEQYF.

This clone has a handful of counts. The J gene is TRBJ1-4, the V gene TRBV19; 7 bases are shared with TRBD1. The CDR3 is made up of 14 amino acids. Per the germline V gene, CDR1 is LNHDA and CDR2 is SQIVND (reference sequence). Germline trimming cut 5 bases from V and 8 bases from J; bases unmatched to any gene: 8. The CDR3 is CASSEKRGREKLFF. CDR3 DNA sequence: TGTGCCAGTAGTGAAAAGAGGGGGCGAGAAAAACTGTTTTTT. Complete variable domain (other parts from reference TRBV19 and TRBJ1-4): DGGITQSPKYLFRKEGQNVTLSCEQNLNHDAMYWYRQDPGQGLRLIYYSQIVNDFQKGDIAEGYSVSREKKESFPLTVTSAQKNPTAFYLCASSEKRGREKLFFGSGTQLSVL.

The chain uses TRBV20-1 and TRBJ2-7, with D tentatively TRBD1 (6 bases). V lost 3 bases, J lost 5 bases, and 14 bases lay in between. Germline CDR1 is DFQATT and CDR2 is SNEGSKA (reference sequence). This CDR3 spans 13 amino acids. The chain's CDR3 is CSASPGQRDEQYF. The CDR3 DNA is TGCAGTGCTAGTCCCGGACAGAGGGACGAGCAGTACTTC.

J is TRBJ1-2 and V is TRBV19; the D gene is possibly TRBD1 (6 bases). From germline, CDR1 is LNHDA and CDR2 SQIVND (reference sequence). The CDR3 totals 15 residues. Trimming pared 4 bases from V and 2 bases from J, leaving 14 bases between. CDR3 sequence: CASSTTRQANYGYTF. CDR3 sequence (DNA): TGTGCCAGTAGTACCACCAGACAGGCCAACTATGGCTACACCTTC.

The chain couples TRBV25-1 to TRBJ1-6; maybe TRBD1 (5 bases). Germline V gives CDR1 MGHDK, CDR2 SYGVNS. V shed 5 bases and J shed 7 bases, with 12 bases lying between them. The CDR3 loop spans 14 amino acids. The DNA of the CDR3 is TGTGCCAGCAGTAAGGGGTTGTCCAATTCACCCCTCCACTTT. It encodes CASSKGLSNSPLHF.

This chain connects TRBV24-1 to TRBJ1-1; D gene ambiguous. Germline V gene data show CDR1 as KGHDR and CDR2 as SFDVKD. The CDR3 covers 13 residues. Trimming left V 7 bases short and J 1 base short, with 9 bases between. Written as DNA, the CDR3 is TGTGCCACCAGAGGTTGGAGGAACACTGAAGCTTTCTTT. Protein: CATRGWRNTEAFF.

The chain links TRBV27 to TRBJ2-2; tentatively, D is TRBD1 (5 bases). The CDR3 consists of 14 residues. V lost 7 bases and J lost 4, with 13 bases in between. The germline V gene encodes CDR1 MNHEY and CDR2 SMNVEV (reference sequence). The CDR3 loop reads CASKSSRVTGELFF. CDR3 nucleotides: TGTGCCAGCAAAAGTTCCAGGGTCACCGGGGAGCTGTTTTTT.

This clone has only one observation. J is TRBJ2-7 and V is TRBV9; 9 bases match TRBD1. CDR3 size: 15 residues. Losses at the gene ends were 4 bases for V and 5 bases for J; bases not matched to a gene: 10. Germline V lookup: CDR1 SGDLS, CDR2 YYNGEE. CDR3 protein: CASSPPGTGHNEQYF. In DNA form, the CDR3 reads TGTGCCAGCAGCCCCCCCGGGACAGGGCACAACGAGCAGTACTTC.

The genes are TRBV4-1 and TRBJ2-2; D perhaps matches TRBD2 (6 bases). The CDR3 consists of 13 residues. CDR1 is MGHRA and CDR2 is YSYEKL in the germline V gene. CDR3 coding DNA: TGCGCGGTACGGGACTCCAACACCGGGGAGCTGTTTTTT. This sequence encodes CAVRDSNTGELFF.

This clone was detected once. This chain joins TRBV4-1 and TRBJ1-5, with D possibly being TRBD1 (6 bases). The CDR3 runs 15 residues. Germline CDR1 is MGHRA and CDR2 is YSYEKL. Trimming removed 2 bases at V and 5 bases at J, with 13 bases between. The CDR3 reads CASSQYVGGHQPQHF. CDR3 coding DNA: TGCGCCAGCAGCCAATACGTAGGGGGTCATCAGCCCCAGCATTTT.

This sequence joins TRBV7-3 and TRBJ2-1; 14 bases are shared with TRBD2. This CDR3 region has 20 residues. J was trimmed by 5 bases and V by 2 bases; bases with no gene match: 14. Germline CDR1 SGHTA, CDR2 FQGTGA. CDR3 residues: CASSLVPTSGRASGDNEQFF. Written as DNA, the CDR3 is TGTGCCAGCAGCTTAGTCCCGACTAGCGGGAGGGCCTCTGGGGACAATGAGCAGTTCTTC.

The chain carries TRBV7-6 and TRBJ2-7, with 9 bases lining up with TRBD1. Trimming at V came to 5 bases and at J to 6 bases, leaving 11 bases not matched to a gene. Germline V CDR1 and CDR2: SGHVS, FNYEAQ. This CDR3 has 15 residues. CDR3 DNA: TGTGCCAGCAGCATAATGGACAGGGGAGGTAGCGAGCAGTACTTC. Protein sequence: CASSIMDRGGSEQYF. Full variable domain (missing parts from reference TRBV7-6 and TRBJ2-7): GAGVSQSPRYKVTKRGQDVALRCDPISGHVSLYWYRQALGQGPEFLTYFNYEAQQDKSGLPNDRFSAERPEGSISTLTIQRTEQRDSAMYRCASSIMDRGGSEQYFGPGTRLTVT.

This clone came up a few times. V is TRBV4-3 and J is TRBJ1-1, with D perhaps matching TRBD1 (5 bases). The CDR3 runs 14 residues. Germline loops: CDR1 LGHNA, CDR2 YSLEER. The V gene lost 0 bases and the J gene lost 5 bases, with 10 bases spanning the gap. The CDR3: CASSQEEGVTEAFF. Here the CDR3 DNA reads TGCGCCAGCAGCCAAGAGGAAGGGGTAACTGAAGCTTTCTTT.

The rearrangement links TRBV27 to TRBJ2-7, with 10 bases identical to TRBD2. Trimming at V came to 4 bases and at J to 5 bases, leaving 11 bases not matched to a gene. CDR3 length: 16 amino acids. Germline CDR1 is MNHEY and CDR2 is SMNVEV (reference sequence). The CDR3 nucleotides read TGTGCCAGCAGTTCCCCGTCTAGCGGGAGTTCCCACGAGCAGTACTTC. Residues: CASSSPSSGSSHEQYF.

The chain combines TRBV30 with TRBJ1-2; the D gene is possibly TRBD1 (6 bases). The V end was cut by 0 bases, the J end by 4 bases, with 9 bases between. The CDR3 is made up of 13 amino acids. Germline CDR1 is GTSNPN and CDR2 is SVGIG (reference sequence). CDR3 protein: CAWSVGGAYGYTF. The CDR3 bases are TGTGCCTGGAGTGTAGGGGGGGCCTATGGCTACACCTTC.

This chain uses TRBV7-9 with TRBJ2-5; TRBD2 aligns across 7 bases. Germline CDR1 and CDR2: SEHNR and FQNEAQ (reference sequence). Trimming removed 0 bases from V and 0 bases from J; junction bases left unmatched: 4. This CDR3 spans 16 amino acids. The CDR3 DNA sequence: TGTGCCAGCAGCTTAGCGGGGGGGAGCAACCAAGAGACCCAGTACTTC. Translated: CASSLAGGSNQETQYF.